A selection of T cell receptor beta chains follows, all from one sample in a study of response to subunit inactivated influenza vaccine. TCRdb re-called the RT-PCR reads through MiXCR, storing one row per CDR3 protein. The sample includes about 570,000 distinct CDR3 sequences, approximately 10% of them seen just once. Separately, the same data were catalogued under a study of T cells expressing NK-cell markers.

This sample comprised PBMCs from blood, obtained on the day of vaccination. The receptors stem from a man in his forties or fifties who received an inactivated influenza vaccine. CDR3s include the opening cysteine and the closing phenylalanine or tryptophan. A D gene is named only where the DNA matches it firmly. A row's size may be missing; if present it is once, few, many or a size class.

J | size | D | V | length | CDR3 | DNA
TRBJ2-1 | few | . | TRBV29-1 | 17 | CSAGTLARMSSYNEQFF | TGCAGCGCTGGGACCCTTGCCAGGATGAGCTCCTACAATGAGCAGTTCTTC
TRBJ1-6 | . | TRBD1 | TRBV3-1 | 13 | CASSVQGNSPLHF | TGTGCCAGCAGCGTACAGGGGAATTCACCCCTCCACTTT
TRBJ2-3 | few | . | TRBV29-1 | 13 | CSVRLGPTDTQYF | TGCAGCGTCAGACTAGGGCCCACAGATACGCAGTATTTT
TRBJ2-5 | few | TRBD2 | TRBV20-1 | 14 | CSALPGLAGGVQYF | TGCAGTGCGCTACCGGGACTAGCGGGGGGGGTCCAGTACTTC
TRBJ2-3 | many | . | TRBV5-1 | 13 | CASSLSVTDTQYF | TGCGCCAGCAGCTTGTCGGTCACAGATACGCAGTATTTT
TRBJ2-1 | few | . | TRBV20-1 | 12 | CSVFRRANEQFF | TGCAGTGTATTCCGGAGGGCCAATGAGCAGTTCTTC
TRBJ2-4 | many | TRBD1 | TRBV29-1 | 12 | CSVGQGRGIQYF | TGCAGCGTTGGACAGGGAAGGGGCATTCAGTACTTC
TRBJ2-7 | . | . | TRBV14 | 14 | CASSRRDPVSEQYF | TGTGCCAGCAGCCGTAGGGACCCCGTCTCGGAGCAGTACTTC
TRBJ2-1 | . | TRBD2 | TRBV6-1 | 15 | CASSLSSSGGKEQFF | TGTGCCAGCAGTCTTAGTTCTAGCGGGGGGAAAGAGCAGTTCTTC
TRBJ2-2 | . | . | TRBV12-3/TRBV12-4 | 14 | CASSPGTWPGELFF | TGTGCCAGCAGTCCCGGGACCTGGCCCGGGGAGCTGTTTTTT
TRBJ2-1 | few | . | TRBV3-1 | 15 | CASRNRDRAYNEQFF | TGTGCCAGCAGGAACCGGGACCGAGCCTACAATGAGCAGTTCTTC
TRBJ2-7 | few | TRBD1 | TRBV4-3 | 18 | CASSQEWFRGRSAYEQYF | TGCGCCAGCAGCCAAGAGTGGTTCAGGGGGAGATCCGCCTACGAGCAGTACTTC
TRBJ2-7 | few | TRBD1 | TRBV9 | 16 | CASSVAGGTGFYEQYF | TGTGCCAGCAGCGTAGCTGGAGGGACAGGGTTTTACGAGCAGTACTTC
TRBJ2-1 | . | TRBD2 | TRBV4-2 | 17 | CASSQRGTSGRRDEQFF | TGTGCCAGCAGCCAGCGCGGAACTAGCGGGAGGCGAGATGAGCAGTTCTTC
TRBJ1-1 | few | . | TRBV7-2 | 13 | CASNLQAGTEAFF | TGTGCCAGCAATCTTCAGGCTGGCACTGAAGCTTTCTTT
TRBJ1-6 | few | TRBD1 | TRBV20-1 | 17 | CSATSGTGSGYNSPLHF | TGCAGTGCTACCTCCGGGACAGGGAGCGGCTATAATTCACCCCTCCACTTT
TRBJ2-1 | . | . | TRBV12-3/TRBV12-4 | 14 | CASSLSQLYNEQFF | TGTGCCAGCAGCCTTTCACAACTATACAATGAGCAGTTCTTC
TRBJ2-1 | . | . | TRBV4-3 | 16 | CASSQEGLPTDNEQFF | TGCGCCAGCAGCCAAGAAGGACTTCCTACGGACAATGAGCAGTTCTTC
TRBJ2-3 | . | TRBD2 | TRBV9 | 16 | CASSDHRAGPPSTQYF | TGTGCCAGCAGCGATCACCGAGCGGGGCCCCCAAGTACGCAGTATTTT
TRBJ1-5 | few | . | TRBV10-3 | 13 | CAISQQENQPQHF | TGTGCCATCAGTCAACAGGAGAATCAGCCCCAGCATTTT
TRBJ2-1 | many | TRBD2 | TRBV19 | 15 | CASSSRMSSGSSQFF | TGTGCCAGTTCGTCCAGGATGTCTAGCGGGAGTTCGCAGTTCTTC
TRBJ1-2 | few | TRBD1 | TRBV20-1 | 12 | CSARTGGYGYTF | TGCAGTGCAAGGACAGGAGGGTATGGCTACACCTTC
TRBJ1-3 | many | . | TRBV12-3/TRBV12-4 | 15 | CASSHSTDSGNTIYF | TGTGCCAGCAGCCATTCGACGGACTCTGGAAACACCATATATTTT
TRBJ2-2 | many | . | TRBV5-1 | 13 | CASSFGATGELFF | TGCGCCAGCAGCTTCGGGGCCACCGGGGAGCTGTTTTTT
TRBJ2-2 | many | TRBD2 | TRBV29-1 | 13 | CSPRLGGRGELFF | TGCAGCCCACGACTAGGCGGGAGGGGGGAGCTGTTTTTT
TRBJ2-2 | . | . | TRBV20-1 | 14 | CSARGRGNTGELFF | TGCAGTGCTAGGGGAAGAGGGAACACCGGGGAGCTGTTTTTT
TRBJ1-1 | few | . | TRBV6-5 | 15 | CASSYSGGAGPEAFF | TGTGCCAGCAGTTACTCGGGGGGCGCGGGCCCTGAAGCTTTCTTT
TRBJ1-4 | few | TRBD1 | TRBV14 | 16 | CASSQTRRGLSEKLFF | TGTGCCAGCAGCCAGACTCGGAGGGGGCTTAGCGAAAAACTGTTTTTT
TRBJ2-7 | . | TRBD2 | TRBV6-1 | 15 | CASSGLAGGSYEQYF | TGTGCCAGCAGTGGATTAGCGGGAGGGTCCTACGAGCAGTACTTC